These T cell receptor beta chains were read from a single sample in a study of identifying expanded T cells in peripheral blood. Sequenced by immunoSEQ multiplex PCR; TCRdb stores in-frame clones only, minus some. The repertoire holds over 75,000 clones, with about 87% as singletons. The specimen was blood. The receptors were gathered from a person aged 18-70 years in good health. Both conserved end residues are part of each CDR3. A D gene is named only where the DNA matches it firmly. Some rows have no size entry. The others give once, few or many, or a class for an expanded clone.

D gene	clone size	V gene	J gene	CDR3 protein	CDR3 DNA
.	.	TRBV6-5	TRBJ2-7	CASSRRNEQYF	TGTGCCAGCAGCCGGAGAAACGAGCAGTACTTC
.	.	TRBV19	TRBJ2-1	CASRPARVGGGSSYNEQFF	TGTGCCAGTAGACCCGCCCGCGTGGGGGGCGGGAGCTCCTACAATGAGCAGTTCTTC
.	.	TRBV5-1	TRBJ1-1	CASRIVGQPNTEAFF	TGCGCCAGCAGGATCGTGGGGCAGCCGAACACTGAAGCTTTCTTT
.	.	TRBV28	TRBJ2-3	CASSSVGGVTDTQYF	TGTGCCAGCAGTTCGGTAGGGGGAGTCACAGATACGCAGTATTTT
TRBD2	.	TRBV7-3	TRBJ2-4	CASSPSGSSGIQYF	TGTGCCAGCAGCCCTAGCGGGAGCTCGGGCATTCAGTACTTC
TRBD1	few	TRBV6-1	TRBJ1-2	CASRGDRGSNYGYTF	TGTGCCAGCAGGGGGGACAGGGGCAGTAACTATGGCTACACCTTC
TRBD2	.	TRBV5-4	TRBJ2-3	CASSLAGGPSDTQYF	TGTGCCAGCAGCTTAGCGGGAGGGCCATCAGATACGCAGTATTTT
.	.	TRBV14	TRBJ2-7	CASSQVSGGEQYF	TGTGCCAGCAGCCAAGTGTCGGGTGGCGAGCAGTACTTC
.	.	TRBV5-4	TRBJ2-7	CASSLGREYEQYF	TGTGCCAGCAGCTTAGGACGGGAGTACGAGCAGTACTTC
.	.	TRBV5-4	TRBJ1-1	CASSWSGQPNTEAFF	TGTGCCAGCAGCTGGTCGGGTCAGCCGAACACTGAAGCTTTCTTT
.	.	TRBV7-2	TRBJ1-5	CASSLVANSNQPQHF	TGTGCCAGCAGCTTAGTGGCCAATAGCAATCAGCCCCAGCATTTT
.	.	TRBV10-2	TRBJ2-5	CATLDPGETQYF	TGCGCCACCCTTGACCCGGGGGAGACCCAGTACTTC
.	once	TRBV29-1	TRBJ2-1	CSGRDFYNEQFF	TGCAGCGGGAGGGACTTTTACAATGAGCAGTTCTTC
.	.	TRBV5-1	TRBJ1-1	CASSGGRVGNTEAFF	TGCGCCAGCAGCGGTGGAAGGGTGGGGAACACTGAAGCTTTCTTT
.	.	TRBV6-1	TRBJ2-3	CARGEGDTDTQYF	TGTGCCAGGGGGGAGGGGGACACAGATACGCAGTATTTT
.	medium-sized	TRBV5-5	TRBJ1-1	CASSHMTGNTEAFF	TGTGCCAGCAGCCACATGACAGGGAACACTGAAGCTTTCTTT